The 15 T cell receptor beta chains below come from one sample, sequenced in a study of T cells in localized non-small cell lung cancer. The table came from immunoSEQ multiplex PCR; TCRdb's copy has only in-frame clones and leaves some out. The sample holds under 35,000 clones, 88% seen once. The sequencing here drew on peripheral blood mononuclear cells, taken before any cancer treatment. Every receptor here comes from a woman aged 40-69 years with stage III lung adenocarcinoma.

The V call is TRBV5-1, the J call TRBJ2-6; D possibly corresponds to TRBD2 (6 bases). V was clipped by 1 base and J by 4 bases, with 9 bases between them. This CDR3 is 15 amino acids long. Germline values: CDR1 SGHRS, CDR2 YFSETQ. CDR3 DNA sequence: TGCGCCAGCAGCTTGTCGCTAGCGGGGGCCAACGTCCTGACTTTC. Translating it yields CASSLSLAGANVLTF.

The chain joins TRBV28 to TRBJ2-7, with D maybe TRBD2 (6 bases). V lost 3 bases, J lost 5 bases, and 14 bases lay in between. The CDR3 totals 14 residues. CDR1 is MDHEN and CDR2 is SYDVKM in the germline V gene. The CDR3 is CASSFGAGVDEQYF. In DNA form, the CDR3 reads TGTGCCAGCAGTTTCGGAGCGGGCGTCGACGAGCAGTACTTC.

The V gene is TRBV2, the J gene TRBJ2-5; tentatively, D is TRBD1 or TRBD2 (5 bases each). CDR1 SNHLY and CDR2 FYNNEI come from the germline V gene. Trimming left V 7 bases short and J 5 bases short, with 17 bases between. The CDR3 loop spans 14 amino acids. This chain's CDR3 is CASTPGRAKETQYF. The CDR3 DNA reads as TGTGCCAGCACCCCGGGACGGGCAAAGGAGACCCAGTACTTC. Full variable domain (remainder filled in from reference TRBV2 and TRBJ2-5): EPEVTQTPSHQVTQMGQEVILRCVPISNHLYFYWYRQILGQKVEFLVSFYNNEISEKSEIFDDQFSVERPDGSNFTLKIRSTKLEDSAMYFCASTPGRAKETQYFGPGTRLLVL.

This clone showed up just a few times. V gene TRBV6-5 combines with J gene TRBJ2-2, with TRBD2 identical over 14 bases. Germline lookup yields CDR1 MNHEY and CDR2 SVGAGI. This CDR3 spans 15 amino acids. With V trimmed by 6 bases and J by 8 bases, 5 bases remained unmatched. The CDR3 region has the DNA TGTGCCAGCAGAGGACTAGCGGGGGGAGAAGGGGAGCTGTTTTTT. This encodes CASRGLAGGEGELFF.

J is TRBJ1-2 and V is TRBV5-6; no clear D. CDR3 length: 15 residues. In germline, CDR1 is SGHDT, CDR2 YYEEEE. The germline V and J ends were trimmed by 1 base and 6 bases, with 16 bases remaining between them. The CDR3 nucleotides read TGTGCCAGCAGCTTGTTCGGCCTTGGAGTGAATGGCTACACCTTC. Translated: CASSLFGLGVNGYTF.

The rearrangement joins TRBV4-1 to TRBJ2-5; perhaps TRBD1 as D (6 bases). The DNA end favors TRBJ2-7, so the J call may be wrong. The CDR3 spans 13 residues. Germline V lookup: CDR1 MGHRA, CDR2 YSYEKL. The chain's CDR3 is CASSQAGVNEQYF. The CDR3 region has the DNA TGCGCCAGCAGCCAAGCAGGGGTGAACGAGCAGTACTTC.

The CDR3 region is CASSVLTASGYTF. The CDR3 DNA reads TGTGCCAGCAGCGTATTAACTGCGTCCGGCTACACCTTC. The rearrangement links TRBV9 to TRBJ1-2; D not resolved. V gave up 1 base and J gave up 8 bases, with 12 bases separating them. Germline assignment: CDR1 SGDLS and CDR2 YYNGEE. This CDR3 is built from 13 residues.

J is TRBJ1-4 and V is TRBV6-5; 8 bases fit TRBD1. V lost 2 bases and J lost 7; bases outside the gene matches: 3. CDR3 size: 14 residues. Germline CDR1 is MNHEY and CDR2 is SVGAGI. CDR3: CASSYTGGTEKLFF. CDR3 in DNA: TGTGCCAGCAGTTACACAGGGGGGACTGAAAAACTGTTTTTT.

The rearrangement uses TRBV6-5 and TRBJ2-5, with 9 nucleotides matching TRBD2. Germline CDR1 and CDR2: MNHEY and SVGAGI. CDR3 length equals 14 residues. The V and J ends lost 2 bases and 10 bases, in that order; junction bases with no gene match: 8. The CDR3 DNA is TGTGCCAGCAGTTACCAAGCGGGGGGCGCCGACCAGTACTTC. This codes for CASSYQAGGADQYF.

This clone appeared once. The CDR3 nucleotides read TGTGCCAGTAGTATATCAGGGGCCTATAGCAATCAGCCCCAGCATTTT. Amino acid sequence: CASSISGAYSNQPQHF. This sequence joins TRBV19 and TRBJ1-5, with D perhaps TRBD1 (6 bases). CDR1 and CDR2 (germline): LNHDA, SQIVND (reference sequence). The CDR3 consists of 16 residues. Trimming took 2 bases from V and 0 from J, leaving 11 bases between them. Using reference TRBV19 and TRBJ1-5 for the parts outside the CDR3, the full variable domain is DGGITQSPKYLFRKEGQNVTLSCEQNLNHDAMYWYRQDPGQGLRLIYYSQIVNDFQKGDIAEGYSVSREKKESFPLTVTSAQKNPTAFYLCASSISGAYSNQPQHFGDGTRLSIL.

This clone occurred a few times. The rearrangement uses TRBV2 and TRBJ1-2; unclear D gene. Trimming removed 7 bases from V and 2 bases from J, with 17 bases in between. From germline, CDR1 is SNHLY and CDR2 FYNNEI. The CDR3 is 15 residues long. In DNA form, the CDR3 reads TGTGCCAGCATGGCGGAGGGCTCCGCCAACTATGGCTACACCTTC. This encodes CASMAEGSANYGYTF.

The V and J genes are TRBV7-3 and TRBJ2-7, with TRBD2 as a possible D gene (5 bases). Trimming pared 5 bases from V and 7 bases from J, leaving 12 bases between. The germline CDR1 and CDR2 sequences are SGHTA and FQGTGA. The CDR3 totals 12 residues. CDR3 DNA sequence: TGTGCCAGCAGCCCGAAATCGGGGGAGCAGTACTTC. Protein product: CASSPKSGEQYF. Filled out from reference TRBV7-3 and TRBJ2-7, the complete variable domain reads GAGVSQTPSNKVTEKGKYVELRCDPISGHTALYWYRQSLGQGPEFLIYFQGTGAADDSGLPNDRFFAVRPEGSVSTLKIQRTERGDSAVYLCASSPKSGEQYFGPGTRLTVT.

The rearrangement joins TRBV29-1 to TRBJ2-1, with 15 bases that match TRBD2. The V gene end was trimmed by 7 bases and the J gene end by 7 bases; junction bases not matched to a gene: 5. The CDR3 is 14 amino acids. Germline V gives CDR1 SQVTM, CDR2 ANQGSEA. This CDR3 reads CSAPGTSGRNEQFF. CDR3 sequence (DNA): TGCAGCGCCCCCGGGACTAGCGGGAGGAATGAGCAGTTCTTC.

V and J are TRBV7-7 and TRBJ2-3; D might be TRBD2 (5 bases). Trimming removed 5 bases at V and 5 bases at J, with 11 bases between. The CDR3 spans 13 residues. Germline assignment: CDR1 SSHAT and CDR2 FNYEAQ (reference sequence). Here the CDR3 reads CASSLSGKDTQYF. CDR3 nucleotide sequence: TGTGCCAGCAGCCTCTCGGGGAAAGATACGCAGTATTTT.

This chain joins TRBV30 and TRBJ1-2; D unresolved. The V gene lost 0 bases and the J gene lost 6 bases, with 5 bases spanning the gap. Germline-derived CDR1 and CDR2 are GTSNPN and SVGIG (reference sequence). This CDR3 has 11 residues. The CDR3 nucleotides are TGTGCCTGGAGTGTTGAGAATGGCTACACCTTC. It translates to CAWSVENGYTF.